This T cell receptor (delta chain) was recovered during a study of Vδ1+ human thymocytes. RNA was extracted from the cells and then reverse transcribed. Pooled V-gene forward primers with one constant-region reverse primer generated the CDR3 amplicons by multiplex PCR. TCRdb re-called the multiplex PCR reads with CATT. The table lists about 25,000 delta-chain clones, 7.4% of them singletons. Notes on the study in general: Unlike peripheral blood Vdelta1+ controls, thymic delta-chain sequences included about 20% Vdelta2 and few Vdelta3. Thymic TRG and TRD repertoires appeared highly polyclonal.

Trimming took 3 bases from V and 0 from J; bases not matched to a gene: 7. The CDR3 consists of 17 residues. The germline CDR1 and CDR2 sequences are TSWWSYY and QGS. In this sample, this clone turned up a few times. Its antigen is not identified. V is TRDV1 and J is TRDJ1; TRDD3 agrees at 10 bases. The sample taken for sequencing was Vdelta1+ gamma-delta thymocytes from the thymus. Described subset: FACS-sorted CD3+ TCRalphabeta- TCRVdelta1+ TCRVdelta2- thymocytes. The sequence derives from a girl in the first two years of life who had congenital heart surgery. The CDR3 protein is CALGDRMGDTHTDKLIF. In DNA, the CDR3 is TGTGCTCTTGGGGACCGAATGGGGGATACCCACACCGATAAACTCATCTTT.